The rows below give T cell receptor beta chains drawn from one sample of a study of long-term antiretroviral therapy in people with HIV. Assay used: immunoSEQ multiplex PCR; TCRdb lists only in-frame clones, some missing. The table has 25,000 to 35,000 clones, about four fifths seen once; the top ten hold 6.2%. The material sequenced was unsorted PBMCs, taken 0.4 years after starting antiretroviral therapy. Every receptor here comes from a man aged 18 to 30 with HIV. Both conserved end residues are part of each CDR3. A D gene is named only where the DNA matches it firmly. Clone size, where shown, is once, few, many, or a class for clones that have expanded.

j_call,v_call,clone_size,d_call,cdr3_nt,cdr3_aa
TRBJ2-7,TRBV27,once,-,TGTGCCAGCAGTTTTCTCCTCGGCGAGCAGTACTTC,CASSFLLGEQYF
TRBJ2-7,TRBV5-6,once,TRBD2,TGTGCCAGCAGCTTGGATGTAGCGGGAGACGAGCAGTACTTC,CASSLDVAGDEQYF
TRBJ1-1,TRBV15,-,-,TGTGCCACCAGCAGAGTTGGGGGGGGCACTGAAGCTTTCTTT,CATSRVGGGTEAFF
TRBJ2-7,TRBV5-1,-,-,TGCGCCAGCAGCTTGGGGGCAGGGGGGTACGAGCAGTACTTC,CASSLGAGGYEQYF
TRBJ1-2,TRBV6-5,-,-,TGTGCCAGCAGTGACGGGACCTATGGCTACACCTTC,CASSDGTYGYTF
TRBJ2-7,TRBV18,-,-,TGTGCCAGCTCACCTACGACTTACAACCCCTACGAGCAGTACTTC,CASSPTTYNPYEQYF
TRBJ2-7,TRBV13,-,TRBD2,TGTGCCAGTTCCCCGCTAGCGGGACCCACCTACGAGCAGTACTTC,CASSPLAGPTYEQYF
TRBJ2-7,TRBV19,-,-,TGTGCCAGTAGTATAGGTACGGGCGAGCAGTACTTC,CASSIGTGEQYF
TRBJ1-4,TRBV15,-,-,TGTGCCACCAGCCTAGACCGCCCCGGGGGGCCGACCGAAAAACTGTTTTTT,CATSLDRPGGPTEKLFF
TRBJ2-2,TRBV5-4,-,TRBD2,TGTGCCAGCAGCCCCCGACTAGCGGGCACCGGGGAGCTGTTTTTT,CASSPRLAGTGELFF
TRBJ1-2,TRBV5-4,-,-,TGTGCCAGCAGCTTGGCAGGGGAGCTTAACTATGGCTACACCTTC,CASSLAGELNYGYTF
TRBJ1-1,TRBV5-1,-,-,TGCGCCAGCAGCTTGGGGGGGCTTCCCAACACTGAAGCTTTCTTT,CASSLGGLPNTEAFF
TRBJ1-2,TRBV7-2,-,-,TGTGCCAGCAGCCCCGGAGGGGGGAGCTATGGCTACACCTTC,CASSPGGGSYGYTF
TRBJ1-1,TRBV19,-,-,TGTGCCAGTAGTATCGGGTATCGAGCTTTCTTT,CASSIGYRAFF
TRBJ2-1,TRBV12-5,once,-,TGTGCTAGTGGTTCCCGGGGCTACAATGAGCAGTTCTTC,CASGSRGYNEQFF
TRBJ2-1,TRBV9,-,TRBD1,TGTGCCAGCAGCGTTCCCGGGACAGGGAGGAATGAGCAGTTCTTC,CASSVPGTGRNEQFF
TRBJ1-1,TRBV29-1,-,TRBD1,TGCAGCGTTGACCTGGGACAGGGGAACACTGAAGCTTTCTTT,CSVDLGQGNTEAFF
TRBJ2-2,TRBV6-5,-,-,TGTGCCAGCACCGCAGGGAGAACCGGGGAGCTGTTTTTT,CASTAGRTGELFF
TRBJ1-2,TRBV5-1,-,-,TGCGCCAGCAGCTTCCCGGGAGCTAAAAATGGCTACACCTTC,CASSFPGAKNGYTF
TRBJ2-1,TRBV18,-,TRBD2,TGTGCCAGCTCACCAAGCGTAGCTAGCGGGGAACCAGAGCAGTTCTTC,CASSPSVASGEPEQFF
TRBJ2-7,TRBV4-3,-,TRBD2,TGCGCCAGCAGCCCGGGACTAGCGGGCTACGAGCAGTACTTC,CASSPGLAGYEQYF
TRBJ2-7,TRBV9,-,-,TGTGCCAGCAGCGTGGGAGCGGACCTCTACGAGCAGTACTTC,CASSVGADLYEQYF
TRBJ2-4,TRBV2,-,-,TGTGCCAGCTCGGAGGAACTAGCCAAAAACATTCAGTACTTC,CASSEELAKNIQYF
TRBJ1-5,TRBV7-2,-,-,TGTGCCAGCAGCGTAATCCGGGACCCGGCAGAGGCCCAGCATTTT,CASSVIRDPAEAQHF
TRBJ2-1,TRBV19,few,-,TGTGCCAGTAGTATCAGGAATGAGCAGTTCTTC,CASSIRNEQFF
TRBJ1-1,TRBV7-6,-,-,TGTGCCAGCAGCCGCGTCGGAGGAGGAGGAGCTTTCTTT,CASSRVGGGGAFF
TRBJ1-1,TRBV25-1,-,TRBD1,TGTGCCAGCAGGTCGACAGGGCCTGAAGCTTTCTTT,CASRSTGPEAFF
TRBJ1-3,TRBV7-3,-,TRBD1,TGTGCCAGCAGCTTAGGACAGGGCCCTGGAAACACCATATATTTT,CASSLGQGPGNTIYF
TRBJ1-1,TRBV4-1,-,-,TGCGCCAGCAGCCATGTAGGACAGACGAACACTGAAGCTTTCTTT,CASSHVGQTNTEAFF
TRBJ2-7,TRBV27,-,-,TGTGCCAGCAGTCCAAATGGGCCGTTCTACGAGCAGTACTTC,CASSPNGPFYEQYF
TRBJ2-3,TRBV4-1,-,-,TGCGCCAGCAGCCCAGGGGCCTCAGATACGCAGTATTTT,CASSPGASDTQYF
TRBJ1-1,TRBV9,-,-,TGTGCCAGCAGCCCGGCCTTTGAGGGCTTGAACACTGAAGCTTTCTTT,CASSPAFEGLNTEAFF
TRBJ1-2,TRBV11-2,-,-,TGTGCCAGCAGCTCCTCACCCTTGGGGGGTGGCTATGGCTACACCTTC,CASSSSPLGGGYGYTF
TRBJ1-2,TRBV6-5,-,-,TGTGCCAGCAGTTACCATGACAGAAATGGCTACACCTTC,CASSYHDRNGYTF
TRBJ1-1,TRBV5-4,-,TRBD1,TGTGCCAGCAGCCCGGAGGACAGGCATGAAGCTTTCTTT,CASSPEDRHEAFF
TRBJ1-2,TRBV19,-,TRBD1,TGTGCCAGTACAAATCAGGGGGCTTATGGCTACACCTTC,CASTNQGAYGYTF
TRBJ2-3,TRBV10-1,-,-,TGCGCCAGCAGTGACAGATTGTCAGATACGCAGTATTTT,CASSDRLSDTQYF
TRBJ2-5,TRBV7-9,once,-,TGTGCCAGCAGCCCGTATAGACAGGCGATCCAAGAGACCCAGTACTTC,CASSPYRQAIQETQYF
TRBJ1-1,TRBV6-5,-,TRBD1,TGTGCCAGCAGGACAGGGATTACTGAAGCTTTCTTT,CASRTGITEAFF
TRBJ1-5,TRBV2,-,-,TGTGCCAGCAGTGAAGGGGGCCGTCAGCCCCAGCATTTT,CASSEGGRQPQHF
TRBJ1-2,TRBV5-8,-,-,TGTGCCAGCAATTTGGGAGTTCGGGGCTATGGCTACACCTTC,CASNLGVRGYGYTF
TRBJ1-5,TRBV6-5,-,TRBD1,TGTGCCAGCAGTTACCCCGGACAGGTCGGCAATCAGCCCCAGCATTTT,CASSYPGQVGNQPQHF
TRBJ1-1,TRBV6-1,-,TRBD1,TGTGCCAGCAGTGAAAGGAGCGGGACAGGGGGGAGGAGGACTGAAGCTTTCTTT,CASSERSGTGGRRTEAFF
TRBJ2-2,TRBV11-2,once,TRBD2,TGTGCCAGCAGCGCTAGCGGGGGGGGCCTTGGTACCGGGGAGCTGTTTTTT,CASSASGGGLGTGELFF
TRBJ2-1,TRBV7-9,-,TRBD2,TGTGCCAGCAGCTCCCGACTAGCGCGATACAATGAGCAGTTCTTC,CASSSRLARYNEQFF
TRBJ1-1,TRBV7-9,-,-,TGTGCCAGCAGCTTGTTCAGGTCGACAGTGAACACTGAAGCTTTCTTT,CASSLFRSTVNTEAFF
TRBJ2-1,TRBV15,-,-,TGTGCCACCAGCAGAGAGGAGGGAACAGAGTTCTACAATGAGCAGTTCTTC,CATSREEGTEFYNEQFF
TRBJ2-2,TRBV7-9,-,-,TGTGCCAGCAGCTTGCGGAACAGTGGCCCGAACACCGGGGAGCTGTTTTTT,CASSLRNSGPNTGELFF
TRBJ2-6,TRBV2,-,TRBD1,TGTGCCAGCAGGGGGACAGGGGGCGGTAGCTCTGGGGCCAACGTCCTGACTTTC,CASRGTGGGSSGANVLTF
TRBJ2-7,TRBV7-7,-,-,TGTGCTAGCAGCTTAGGGCAGGGGAGCTCCTACGAGCAGTACTTC,CASSLGQGSSYEQYF
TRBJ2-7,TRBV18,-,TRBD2,TGTGCCAGCTCACCCGGGACTAGCGGGTTCGAGCAGTACTTC,CASSPGTSGFEQYF
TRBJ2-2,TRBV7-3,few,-,TGTGCCAGCAGCTTATGGGGGAAAAACACCGGGGAGCTGTTTTTT,CASSLWGKNTGELFF
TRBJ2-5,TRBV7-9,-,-,TGTGCCAGCAGCCCCTGGGACTCTGAAGAGGAGACCCAGTACTTC,CASSPWDSEEETQYF